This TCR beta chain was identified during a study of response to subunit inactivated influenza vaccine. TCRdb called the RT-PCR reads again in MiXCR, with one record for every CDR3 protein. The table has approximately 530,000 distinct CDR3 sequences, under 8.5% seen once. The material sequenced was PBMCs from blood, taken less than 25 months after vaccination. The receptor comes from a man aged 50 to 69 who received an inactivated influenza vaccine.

The CDR3 coding sequence is TGTGCCAGCAGCTTGGGGACTCGGGGCGAGCAGTACTTC. This sequence encodes CASSLGTRGEQYF. This sequence joins TRBV5-6 and TRBJ2-7, with D perhaps TRBD2 (5 bases). Germline V CDR1 and CDR2: SGHDT, YYEEEE. The CDR3 sequence is 13 residues long. Trimming shortened V by 0 bases and J by 6 bases, and 10 bases separated the two germline ends.